Below, 29 T cell receptor beta chains from the same sample are listed, as sequenced in a study of shared clonotypes between healthy human individuals. Sequencing was performed with immunoSEQ multiplex PCR; in TCRdb, only in-frame clones are kept and a portion is missing. The sample records around 99,000 clones, around 68% being singletons. Sequenced sample: memory CD8+ T cells sorted from blood. Subset of the sample: CD45RO+ cells pooled with CCR7-negative TemRA cells. The origin of the receptors is a man aged 30-40 years in good health.

This sequence joins TRBV7-3 and TRBJ2-3; 8 positions agree with TRBD2. Trimming at V came to 3 bases and at J to 8 bases, leaving 7 bases not matched to a gene. The germline V gene encodes CDR1 SGHTA and CDR2 FQGTGA. CDR3 length: 14 amino acids. The CDR3 sequence is CASSFSGAQGTQYF. For the CDR3, the DNA is TGTGCCAGCAGCTTTAGCGGGGCGCAGGGTACGCAGTATTTT.

This chain joins TRBV27 and TRBJ2-7; 10 nucleotides align to TRBD2. Germline CDR1 reads MNHEY; CDR2 reads SMNVEV (reference sequence). CDR3 length: 16 residues. Losses at the gene ends were 6 bases for V and 2 bases for J; bases not matched to a gene: 10. DNA of the CDR3: TGTGCCAGCAGCATCTTTGCTAGCGGGAGCCCCTACGAGCAGTACTTC. It codes for CASSIFASGSPYEQYF.

The rearrangement joins TRBV11-3 to TRBJ1-1; possibly TRBD1 for D (5 bases). Germline CDR1 and CDR2: SGHNT and YENEEA. CDR3 length: 14 residues. Between the trimmed V and J ends, which lost 3 bases and 10 bases, there was a span of 18 bases. Here the CDR3 DNA reads TGTGCCAGCAGCTTTCTCTCCAGGGATCAGGGAGCTTTCTTT. Amino acids: CASSFLSRDQGAFF.

In this sample, this clone turned up once. The V call is TRBV27, the J call TRBJ2-2, with D perhaps TRBD1 (6 bases). The CDR3 runs 13 residues. The germline CDR1 and CDR2 sequences are MNHEY and SMNVEV (reference sequence). The V gene lost 7 bases and the J gene lost 1 base, with 7 bases spanning the gap. This chain's CDR3 is CASTGENTGELFF. The CDR3 coding sequence is TGTGCCAGCACAGGGGAGAACACCGGGGAGCTGTTTTTT.

This chain uses TRBV4-1 with TRBJ1-3; 10 positions agree with TRBD1. Per germline, CDR1 MGHRA and CDR2 YSYEKL. There are 18 residues in the CDR3. Trimming cost V 4 bases and J 0 bases; bases outside gene matches: 9. CDR3 loop: CASSRTGTGDISGNTIYF. The CDR3 nucleotides are TGCGCCAGCAGCCGGACGGGGACAGGGGACATCTCTGGAAACACCATATATTTT.

The rearrangement links TRBV19 to TRBJ2-7; D is unclear. V was pared by 5 bases and J by 2 bases, with 13 bases between. The CDR3 consists of 14 residues. Germline values: CDR1 LNHDA, CDR2 SQIVND (reference sequence). For the CDR3, the DNA is TGTGCCAGTAGTTTTGGGGATCGGGCCTACGAGCAGTACTTC. It specifies CASSFGDRAYEQYF.

There are many counts of this clone. The chain combines TRBV27 with TRBJ2-7; 11 positions match TRBD1. Trimming cost V 6 bases and J 6 bases; bases outside gene matches: 7. CDR1 MNHEY and CDR2 SMNVEV come from the germline V gene (reference sequence). CDR3 length: 14 amino acids. CDR3 sequence: CASRGRTGGPEQYF. The CDR3 DNA follows: TGTGCCAGCAGGGGTCGGACAGGGGGCCCCGAGCAGTACTTC.

V is TRBV10-3 and J is TRBJ2-1; TRBD2 is a possible D gene (6 bases). The V and J ends lost 6 bases and 3 bases respectively, with 12 bases between them. In germline, CDR1 is ENHRY, CDR2 SYGVKD. This CDR3 has 14 residues. The CDR3 spells CAISEAAGYNEQFF. The CDR3 bases are TGTGCCATCAGCGAGGCAGCGGGCTACAATGAGCAGTTCTTC.

The chain uses TRBV7-2 and TRBJ2-3; D is uncertain. The CDR3 extends over 16 amino acids. V was shortened by 1 base and J by 2 bases, with 13 bases between the two germline ends. Germline values: CDR1 SGHTA, CDR2 FQGNSA. The CDR3: CASSLGLSELTDTQYF. The CDR3 coding sequence is TGTGCCAGCAGCTTAGGGCTCTCGGAACTCACAGATACGCAGTATTTT.

J is TRBJ1-1 and V is TRBV28; D is unclear. The V gene lost 3 bases and the J gene lost 1 base, with 9 bases spanning the gap. CDR3 length: 14 amino acids. CDR1 is MDHEN and CDR2 is SYDVKM in the germline V gene. The CDR3 DNA reads as TGTGCCAGCAGTTTTTTTACCACGAACACTGAAGCTTTCTTT. Amino acids: CASSFFTTNTEAFF.

This chain connects TRBV5-6 to TRBJ1-3; a possible D gene is TRBD1 (5 bases). Trimming shortened V by 5 bases and J by 4 bases, and 13 bases separated the two germline ends. Germline V CDR1 and CDR2: SGHDT, YYEEEE. The CDR3 is 14 residues long. The CDR3 region is CASSPRDAGNTIYF. The CDR3 nucleotides are TGTGCCAGCAGTCCCCGGGACGCAGGAAACACCATATATTTT.

The V call is TRBV7-9, the J call TRBJ2-7, with D possibly TRBD1 on 5 matching bases. The V end lost 5 bases, the J end lost 0 bases, and 17 bases lay between the germline ends. Germline-derived CDR1 and CDR2 are SEHNR and FQNEAQ (reference sequence). The CDR3 loop spans 16 amino acids. CDR3: CASSPPWGLSSYEQYF. DNA for the CDR3: TGTGCCAGCAGCCCCCCCTGGGGCTTAAGCTCCTACGAGCAGTACTTC. Full variable domain (rest looked up from reference TRBV7-9 and TRBJ2-7): DTGVSQNPRHKITKRGQNVTFRCDPISEHNRLYWYRQTLGQGPEFLTYFQNEAQLEKSRLLSDRFSAERPKGSFSTLEIQRTEQGDSAMYLCASSPPWGLSSYEQYFGPGTRLTVT.

The CDR3: CASSAPLAVLDEQYF. As DNA, the CDR3 is TGTGCCAGCTCTGCCCCACTAGCGGTATTAGACGAGCAGTACTTC. The genes are TRBV7-9 and TRBJ2-7; 8 bases are shared with TRBD2. Germline V gives CDR1 SEHNR, CDR2 FQNEAQ (reference sequence). This CDR3 is built from 15 residues. The trim removed 8 bases at V and 5 bases at J, leaving 14 bases unmatched.

The chain recombines TRBV5-1 with TRBJ2-5; TRBD1 matches at 8 bases. J gave up 5 bases and V 6 bases, and 9 bases lay outside the gene matches. The germline V gene has CDR1 SGHRS and CDR2 YFSETQ. The CDR3 covers 14 residues. CDR3 protein: CASTTGQATETQYF. CDR3 bases: TGCGCCAGCACCACGGGACAGGCCACGGAGACCCAGTACTTC.

In DNA form, the CDR3 reads TGTGCCTGGAGTGTACCCAGCGGGATCTACAATGAGCAGTTCTTC. Its translation: CAWSVPSGIYNEQFF. V gene TRBV30 combines with J gene TRBJ2-1; 7 nucleotides align to TRBD2. Germline-derived CDR1 and CDR2 are GTSNPN and SVGIG (reference sequence). This CDR3 region has 15 residues. Trimming at V came to 0 bases and at J to 3 bases, leaving 5 bases not matched to a gene.

This chain uses TRBV4-3 with TRBJ2-7; TRBD1 matches at 9 bases. This CDR3 has 13 amino acids. The germline V gene encodes CDR1 LGHNA and CDR2 YSLEER. V gave up 6 bases and J gave up 5 bases; unmatched junction bases: 5. The CDR3 region is CASSTGTGNEQYF. CDR3 bases: TGCGCCAGCAGTACCGGGACAGGGAACGAGCAGTACTTC.

V gene TRBV28 combines with J gene TRBJ2-7; weak D call: TRBD1 (5 bases). Germline CDR1 is MDHEN and CDR2 is SYDVKM. V was cut by 5 bases and J by 4 bases, with 6 bases left in between. This CDR3 is built from 11 residues. CDR3 loop: CASSRGYEQYF. CDR3 coding DNA: TGTGCCAGCAGTAGGGGATACGAGCAGTACTTC.

The V call is TRBV28, the J call TRBJ1-4, with D possibly being TRBD1 (6 bases). With 3 bases removed from V and 7 bases from J, the gap between germline ends came to 15 bases. Germline V gene sequence: CDR1 MDHEN, CDR2 SYDVKM. This CDR3 contains 15 residues. Written as DNA, the CDR3 is TGTGCCAGCAGTTTGTTGGGCAGGGGAAGTGAAAAACTGTTTTTT. Its translation is CASSLLGRGSEKLFF.

Note on this clone: The identical CDR3 is also encoded by other nucleotide sequences in the sample. The chain links TRBV9 to TRBJ1-4, with D uncertain. The V end was cut by 3 bases, the J end by 5 bases, with 5 bases between. CDR3 length: 12 amino acids. The germline CDR1 and CDR2 sequences are SGDLS and YYNGEE. CDR3 in DNA: TGTGCCAGCAGCGGGTTGAATGAAAAACTGTTTTTT. Its protein is CASSGLNEKLFF.

This chain joins TRBV7-9 and TRBJ2-1; the match to TRBD1 covers 7 bases. J gave up 4 bases and V 5 bases, and 11 bases lay outside the gene matches. CDR3 length: 16 amino acids. The germline V gene has CDR1 SEHNR and CDR2 FQNEAQ (reference sequence). The CDR3 here is CASSIFTGTAYNEQFF. In DNA form, the CDR3 reads TGTGCCAGCAGCATATTCACCGGGACAGCATACAATGAGCAGTTCTTC.

The chain is built from TRBV18 and TRBJ2-1; 11 bases map to TRBD2. This CDR3 contains 19 residues. Germline V CDR1 and CDR2: KGHSH, LQKENI. Trimming cost V 2 bases and J 5 bases; bases outside gene matches: 14. As DNA, the CDR3 is TGTGCCAGCTCACCAAGCTTAGCGGGAGGGCCGGTTTCCGACAATGAGCAGTTCTTC. Encoded protein: CASSPSLAGGPVSDNEQFF.

This sequence joins TRBV5-1 and TRBJ2-7; tentative D call: TRBD2 (5 bases). This CDR3 contains 14 residues. V shed 1 base and J shed 2 bases, with 10 bases lying between them. CDR1 and CDR2 (germline): SGHRS, YFSETQ. The CDR3 loop reads CASSLTGFPYEQYF. In DNA, the CDR3 is TGCGCCAGCAGCTTGACGGGGTTTCCCTACGAGCAGTACTTC.

The chain carries TRBV7-2 and TRBJ1-4; possibly TRBD1 for D (6 bases). With 3 bases removed from V and 5 bases from J, the gap between germline ends came to 13 bases. The germline CDR1 and CDR2 sequences are SGHTA and FQGNSA. The length of the CDR3 is 15 residues. The CDR3 protein is CASSLYQGLNEKLFF. In DNA, the CDR3 is TGTGCCAGCAGCTTGTATCAGGGGTTAAATGAAAAACTGTTTTTT.

In this sample, this clone turned up many times. In DNA form, the CDR3 reads TGTGCCAGCAGTGAAAGGGCTAGTGTCTCCTACAATGAGCAGTTCTTC. It specifies CASSERASVSYNEQFF. The J gene is TRBJ2-1, the V gene TRBV6-1; D call uncertain. The ends were cut back, 2 bases at V and 0 bases at J, with 11 bases in the middle. The CDR3 length is 16 residues. CDR1 and CDR2 from the germline V gene are MNHNS and SASEGT.

The rearrangement joins TRBV10-3 to TRBJ2-3, with 12 nucleotides matching TRBD2. After removal of 7 bases from V and 5 bases from J, the junction contained 10 bases not matched to a gene. The CDR3 covers 16 residues. CDR1 is ENHRY, CDR2 SYGVKD, per germline. CDR3 coding DNA: TGTGCCATCACAAACCTAGCGGGAGGGCAGGGAGATACGCAGTATTTT. Amino acid sequence: CAITNLAGGQGDTQYF.

This clone appeared once. This chain uses TRBV7-2 with TRBJ2-2; the match to TRBD2 covers 7 bases. This CDR3 spans 15 amino acids. Germline V CDR1 and CDR2: SGHTA, FQGNSA. After removal of 4 bases from V and 7 bases from J, the junction contained 9 bases not matched to a gene. The CDR3: CASSWRDYVLGELFF. The CDR3 DNA reads TGTGCCAGCAGCTGGCGGGACTACGTTCTCGGGGAGCTGTTTTTT.

This clone has only a few counts. V gene TRBV2 combines with J gene TRBJ1-1; D is unresolved. This CDR3 has 13 residues. V was shortened by 1 base and J by 0 bases, with 3 bases between the two germline ends. The V gene's germline CDR1 is SNHLY and CDR2 FYNNEI. CDR3 region: CASSEEVNTEAFF. The CDR3 DNA reads TGTGCCAGCAGTGAAGAGGTGAACACTGAAGCTTTCTTT.

The genes are TRBV28 and TRBJ1-4; D unclear. V shed 5 bases and J shed 3 bases, with 7 bases lying between them. Germline V lookup: CDR1 MDHEN, CDR2 SYDVKM. The CDR3 sequence is 13 residues long. The CDR3 loop reads CASSRAPNEKLFF. CDR3 nucleotide sequence: TGTGCCAGCAGTCGGGCGCCTAATGAAAAACTGTTTTTT.

This clone was observed at least ten times. The chain links TRBV29-1 to TRBJ1-2; a possible D gene is TRBD1 (6 bases). Germline values: CDR1 SQVTM, CDR2 ANQGSEA. The length of the CDR3 is 12 residues. Trimming removed 6 bases from V and 3 bases from J, with 11 bases in between. CDR3 coding DNA: TGCAGCGTCCGGCCAGGGGACTATGGCTACACCTTC. Encoded protein: CSVRPGDYGYTF.